This TCR beta chain was recovered during a study of vaccination and CD4 T cells after COVID-19. The treatment is: approximately 9-day PBMC culture with coronavirus spike peptide pools or control peptides (ViraFEST assay). A note on this clonotype: The antigen is undetermined.

The germline V gene has CDR1 MDHEN and CDR2 SYDVKM. This CDR3 has 15 amino acids. Losses at the gene ends were 7 bases for V and 7 bases for J; bases not matched to a gene: 15. The Oncomine TCR Beta short-read assay generated sequence data from the DNA of cultured CD4+ T cells. TCRdb re-called the PCR reads through MiXCR, storing one row per CDR3 protein. The data show fewer than 15,000 distinct CDR3 sequences, with 65% to 80% seen just once and roughly 17% held by the top ten. The chain carries TRBV28 and TRBJ1-2; 7 nucleotides line up with TRBD1. The source is a human donor who had recovered from COVID-19. Material: CD4+ T cells from blood, cultured in vitro. This CDR3 reads CASTDGGGRGSGYTF. DNA of the CDR3: TGTGCCAGCACTGACGGCGGTGGCAGGGGGTCTGGCTACACCTTC.